The subject of this entry is one T cell receptor (beta chain). Its antigen remains unidentified. Per-nucleotide qualities are absent, and no much larger clonotype sits a single base away. The library came from the immunoSEQ multiplex PCR assay. Rearranged TCR beta chain sequences were amplified with the hsTCRB Kit following the manufacturer's protocol. Sequencing of TCRB libraries was carried out on an Illumina MiSeq. As for the authors' bioinformatics: The proprietary platform of the kit vendor was used for demultiplexing, trimming and gene mapping. Entries here come from immuneACCESS through TCRdb and include only in-frame sequences with V and J called. Some clones fail to appear in such tables; in the studies checked, an unresolved V gene covers under half of the shortfall, and the cause of the remainder is unknown. V and J calls and clone size are given by that table; D and trimming were obtained from the DNA. The sample contains about 32,000 clones, roughly nine tenths of them found a single time. Of the sample, over 2% is held by the ten largest clones.

The data were obtained in a study of a mutant IDH1 vaccine in newly diagnosed glioma (TCRdb year 2021). For the study in its entirety: Vaccination started 4-6 weeks after radiotherapy alone, or was given together with temozolomide cycles in the groups whose treatment included chemotherapy. Before enrollment, patients had received standard therapy of radiotherapy alone, temozolomide alone, or radiochemotherapy with temozolomide; most received the combination. For exploratory analyses, longitudinal TCRB deep sequencing was carried out in 25 to 30 treated patients wherever samples were available. Visit V12 was the week-35 safety follow-up and visit V13 was the week-47 end of study. Peripheral blood was drawn at six visits: V03 (baseline), V05, V07, V10, V12 and V13. Of the roughly 31 treated patients, approximately 62% were male and about 38% were female, and the mean age was 40.4 years. The research as a whole found: No apparent relationship was observed between pseudoprogression and alterations in the top peripheral T cell clonotypes detected by TCRB sequencing. Across multiple MHC alleles, vaccine-induced immune responses were seen in 90% to 95% of patients. Availability determined which PBMC samples were chosen for TCRB deep sequencing. It was noted by the authors that analyses of patient blood samples could not be reproduced owing to sample limitations.

This sample's time point label indicates: week 47, end of study. Each vaccine dose, consisting of 300 ug of a 20-mer mutant IDH1 peptide in Montanide, was administered subcutaneously with topical imiquimod. Patients were given eight vaccinations, in weeks 1, 3, 5, 7, 11, 15, 19 and 23, which matched visits V03 through V10. Newly diagnosed WHO grade 3 or 4 IDH1-mutant astrocytomas showing loss of nuclear ATRX were present in the donors. The samples were drawn from NOA16, a multicentre, single-arm, open-label phase I trial in Germany that tested a mutant IDH1 peptide vaccine in humans for the first time. Genomic DNA for TCRB sequencing was isolated from EDTA blood with the DNeasy Blood and Tissue Kit. Its CDR3 holds 17 amino acids, cysteine through phenylalanine. The sequence is cut down to CDR3 DNA, 51 bases in frame from base 1. Trimming takes 0 bases from V and 4 bases from J, and the germline ends sit 16 bases apart. From a lookup of the germline V gene, CDR1 and CDR2 are LGHNA and YSLEER.

The TCR originated in a man in his forties with glioma. The sample in question was PBMCs, obtained from a glioma patient whose treatment included an IDH1 peptide vaccine. This sequence uses TRBV4-3 and TRBJ2-1, with TRBD1 perhaps the D gene, on 6 matching bases. The CDR3 protein sequence reads: CASSQDRATGTYNEQFF. The DNA sequence is as follows: TGCGCCAGCAGCCAAGATAGGGCGACAGGCACGTACAATGAGCAGTTCTTC.